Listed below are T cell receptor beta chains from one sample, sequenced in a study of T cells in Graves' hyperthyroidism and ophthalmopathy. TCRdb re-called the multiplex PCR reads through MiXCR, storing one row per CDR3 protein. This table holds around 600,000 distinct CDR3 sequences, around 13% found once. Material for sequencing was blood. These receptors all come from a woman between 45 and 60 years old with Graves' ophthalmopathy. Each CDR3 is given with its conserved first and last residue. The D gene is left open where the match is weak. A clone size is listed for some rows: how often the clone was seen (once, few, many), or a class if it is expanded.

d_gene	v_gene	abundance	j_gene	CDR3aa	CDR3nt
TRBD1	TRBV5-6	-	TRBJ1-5	CASSLAGGIIQPQHF	TGTGCCAGCAGCTTGGCAGGGGGCATCATTCAGCCCCAGCATTTT
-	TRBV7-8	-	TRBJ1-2	CASSFSERGGYYGYTF	TGTGCCAGCAGCTTTTCCGAACGGGGGGGTTACTATGGCTACACCTTC
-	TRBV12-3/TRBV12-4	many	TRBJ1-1	CASSFGSTEAFF	TGTGCCAGCAGTTTCGGCAGTACTGAAGCTTTCTTT
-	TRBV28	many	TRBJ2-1	CASSSLSSDEQFF	TGTGCCAGCAGTTCCCTTTCCTCGGATGAGCAGTTCTTC
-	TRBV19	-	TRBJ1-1	CASRINTEAFF	TGTGCCAGTAGAATAAACACTGAAGCTTTCTTT
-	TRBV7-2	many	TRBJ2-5	CASSTLGGSLETQYF	TGTGCCAGCAGCACTCTGGGGGGAAGTTTGGAGACCCAGTACTTC
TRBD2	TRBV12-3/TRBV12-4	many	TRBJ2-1	CASSVPIAGGPYNEQFF	TGTGCCAGCAGTGTTCCGATAGCGGGAGGGCCCTACAATGAGCAGTTCTTC
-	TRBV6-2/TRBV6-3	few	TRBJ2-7	CASSSTKRTVEQYF	TGTGCCAGCAGTTCAACAAAACGGACGGTCGAGCAGTACTTC
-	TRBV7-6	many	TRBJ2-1	CASSLLSTANNEQFF	TGTGCCAGCAGCTTATTATCTACAGCTAACAATGAGCAGTTCTTC
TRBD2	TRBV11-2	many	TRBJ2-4	CASSFRLADTGAKNIQYF	TGTGCCAGCAGCTTTAGGCTAGCGGACACGGGGGCCAAAAACATTCAGTACTTC
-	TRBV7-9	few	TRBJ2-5	CASSLMGSTQYF	TGTGCCAGCAGCTTAATGGGCTCGACCCAGTACTTC
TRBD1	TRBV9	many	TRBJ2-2	CASSVWDSGELFF	TGTGCCAGCAGCGTATGGGACAGCGGGGAGCTGTTTTTT
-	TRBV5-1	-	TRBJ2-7	CASSPPGRVVGEQYF	TGCGCCAGCAGCCCACCTGGTAGGGTTGTCGGCGAGCAGTACTTC
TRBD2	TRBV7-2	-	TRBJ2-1	CASSLVASGSFDEQFF	TGTGCCAGCAGCTTAGTTGCTAGCGGGAGTTTCGATGAGCAGTTCTTC
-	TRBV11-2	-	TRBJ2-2	CASSLGAWGADTGELFF	TGTGCCAGCAGCTTAGGGGCATGGGGGGCGGACACCGGGGAGCTGTTTTTT
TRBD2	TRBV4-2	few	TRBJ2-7	CASSQVAQAGATEQYF	TGTGCCAGCAGCCAAGTCGCCCAAGCGGGAGCCACCGAGCAGTACTTC
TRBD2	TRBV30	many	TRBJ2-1	CAWNRLAGVEQFF	TGTGCCTGGAATAGACTAGCGGGAGTTGAGCAGTTCTTC
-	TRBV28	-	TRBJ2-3	CASSFVASSTDTQYF	TGTGCCAGCAGTTTTGTAGCCTCTAGCACAGATACGCAGTATTTT
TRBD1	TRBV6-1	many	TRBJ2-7	CASSVTGGYEQYF	TGTGCCAGCAGTGTGACAGGGGGCTACGAGCAGTACTTC
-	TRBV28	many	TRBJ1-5	CASREPFNQPQHF	TGTGCCAGCAGAGAACCTTTCAATCAGCCCCAGCATTTT
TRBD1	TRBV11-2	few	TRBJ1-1	CASSRGTGEDTEAFF	TGTGCCAGCAGCAGGGGGACAGGGGAAGACACTGAAGCTTTCTTT
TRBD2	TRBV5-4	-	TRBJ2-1	CASSSLTSGRNEQFF	TGTGCCAGCAGCTCCCTCACTAGCGGGAGGAATGAGCAGTTCTTC
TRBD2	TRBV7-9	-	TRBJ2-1	CASSQVGLESEQFF	TGTGCCAGCAGCCAAGTGGGACTAGAGTCAGAGCAGTTCTTC
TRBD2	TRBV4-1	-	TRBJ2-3	CASSQNSGGSTDTQYF	TGCGCCAGCAGCCAGAATAGCGGGGGAAGCACAGATACGCAGTATTTT
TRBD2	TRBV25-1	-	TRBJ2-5	CASSARTSGRAVETQYF	TGTGCCAGCAGTGCCCGGACTAGCGGGAGGGCCGTGGAGACCCAGTACTTC